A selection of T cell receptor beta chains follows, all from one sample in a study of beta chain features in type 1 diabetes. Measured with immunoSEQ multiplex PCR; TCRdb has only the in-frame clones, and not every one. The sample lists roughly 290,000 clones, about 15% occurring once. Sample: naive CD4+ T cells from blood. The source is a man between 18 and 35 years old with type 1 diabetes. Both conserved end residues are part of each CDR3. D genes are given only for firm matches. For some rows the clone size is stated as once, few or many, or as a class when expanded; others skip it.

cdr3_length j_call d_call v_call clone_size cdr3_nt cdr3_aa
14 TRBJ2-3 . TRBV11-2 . TGTGCCAGCAGGTCTCCGCGGGGCACAGATACGCAGTATTTT CASRSPRGTDTQYF
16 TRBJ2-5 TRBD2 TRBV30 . TGTGCCTGGACCCCAGGACTAGCGGGTCCCCAAGAGACCCAGTACTTC CAWTPGLAGPQETQYF
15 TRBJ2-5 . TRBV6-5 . TGTGCCAGCAGTTCCTTCCGGACTTATCAAGAGACCCAGTACTTC CASSSFRTYQETQYF
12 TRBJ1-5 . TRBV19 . TGTGCCAGTAGTATCAGGGCACAGCCCCAGCATTTT CASSIRAQPQHF
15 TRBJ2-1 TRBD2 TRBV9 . TGTGCCAGCAGCCCTTCCGGGGGGGCCTACAATGAGCAGTTCTTC CASSPSGGAYNEQFF
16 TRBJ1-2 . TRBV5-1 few TGCGCCAGCAGCTTGGATCAACAGGGCGACGCCTATGGCTACACCTTC CASSLDQQGDAYGYTF
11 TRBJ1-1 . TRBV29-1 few TGCAGCGGGGGACGCCGGGGGGAAGCTTTCTTT CSGGRRGEAFF
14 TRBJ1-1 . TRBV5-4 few TGTGCCAGCAGCTTGGGAGGGGAGGACACTGAAGCTTTCTTT CASSLGGEDTEAFF
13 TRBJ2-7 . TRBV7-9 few TGTGCCAGCAGCCCACGGGGGAAGAACGAGCAGTACTTC CASSPRGKNEQYF
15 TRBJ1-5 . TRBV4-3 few TGCGCCAGCAGCCAAGCATTGACTGGCAATCAGCCCCAGCATTTT CASSQALTGNQPQHF
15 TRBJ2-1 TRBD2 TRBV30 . TGTGCCTGGAGTCTACTAGCGGGGGGTTACGCGGAGCAGTTCTTC CAWSLLAGGYAEQFF
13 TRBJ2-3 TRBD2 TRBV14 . TGTGCCAGCAGCCTATCGGGGGGAGATACGCAGTATTTT CASSLSGGDTQYF
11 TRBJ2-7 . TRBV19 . TGTGCCAGTGGTATGATCAGCGAGCAGTACTTC CASGMISEQYF
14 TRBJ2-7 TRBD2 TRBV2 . TGTGCCAGCGCTGACCAGGGAGGGTCCTACGAGCAGTACTTC CASADQGGSYEQYF
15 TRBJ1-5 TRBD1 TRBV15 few TGTGCCACCAGCAGGGTAGGGGGCGGAGGTCAGCCCCAGCATTTT CATSRVGGGGQPQHF
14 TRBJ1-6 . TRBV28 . TGTGCCAGCATGCCAGACAGCGATAATTCACCCCTCCACTTT CASMPDSDNSPLHF